This TCR beta chain was recovered during a study of cytomegalovirus exposure and HLA in healthy donors (dated by TCRdb to the late 2010s). Looking at the study overall: According to a later analysis, one platform produced both the 110 or so validation repertoires and the 666 repertoires of the first cohort. The study aimed to test whether signatures of past pathogen exposure could be identified by cataloging public T cell receptors. A separate validation cohort of roughly 130 different subjects was used in addition to the 666-subject first cohort. The study combined high-throughput TCR immunosequencing, statistical association of individual TCRs with disease status, and machine learning to predict cytomegalovirus infection status. Study-level results and caveats: Three of the identified cytomegalovirus-associated TCR beta chains were confirmed in vitro to be specific for cytomegalovirus antigens. A total of 150 to 200 TCR beta chains were listed by the study as associated with cytomegalovirus. Subsequent analysis determined that TCRs grouped into clusters in the first cohort also showed a tendency toward co-occurrence across the 120 validation repertoires, and about 94% of cluster scores exceeded 0. The validation cohort had no HLA typing available for a later analysis, so co-occurrence within that cohort was assessed over all 120 or so repertoires. Cytomegalovirus status was reported to be diagnosed by the classifier with high specificity and sensitivity in both the original and validation cohorts. While some public TCRs were present in many individuals, most TCR sequences turned up only very rarely across donors. According to the authors, the approach could potentially be generalized to other disease states and immunological phenotypes.

The method was the immunoSEQ multiplex PCR assay. Per the original workflow: A statistical classification framework was built for diagnosing cytomegalovirus status from the catalog of TCR beta chain sequences. TCRdb limited this immuneACCESS table to in-frame rearrangements with V and J called. A share of clones is missing; checked studies link under half to unresolved V genes, and the rest is unexplained. V and J calls and clone size are those listed in that table; D and trimming were worked out from the DNA. In this sample the table shows 55,000 to 85,000 clones, approximately 94% of which occur a single time. Clones ranked in the top ten supply more than 1% of the sample. To note about this clone: The antigen it binds to is not known. No clone much larger than this one lies a single base away; base qualities are absent. Other nucleotide sequences in the sample specify the same CDR3.

The donors belonged to the validation cohort of under 150 subjects, which was separate from the approximately 700-subject first cohort. Including the terminal cysteine and phenylalanine, the CDR3 comprises 14 residues. The read is trimmed to its CDR3 DNA, 42 bases read in frame from base 1. V drops 8 bases and J drops 4 bases, leaving 16 bases in between. Per the germline V gene, MNHNS is the CDR1 and SASEGT is the CDR2. This sequence originates from a woman between 18 and 30 years old in good health and CMV-seronegative. The specimen sequenced was PBMCs. The chain is assembled from TRBV6-1 and TRBJ2-3, and possibly TRBD2, on 6 matching bases. The CDR3 region reads CASCRAGGADTQYF. At the DNA level, the sequence is TGTGCCAGCTGCCGGGCCGGGGGAGCAGATACGCAGTATTTT.